This entry features one T cell receptor (beta chain) sequence. The CDR3 runs to 13 residues. With 5 bases clipped from V and 11 bases from J, the junction kept 10 bases outside the gene matches. This specimen comes from a study of T cell responses to AZD1222 COVID-19 vaccine. The data were produced by immunoSEQ multiplex PCR, yet TCRdb's version contains in-frame clones alone and is incomplete. The data contain roughly 60,000 clones, 70% to 90% of them singletons. This clonotype was sampled from an adult in good health. The chain has TRBV12-3 or TRBV12-4 and TRBJ1-1, with 8 bases identical to TRBD1. The sample was peripheral blood, taken on day 0 of AZD1222 vaccination. CDR3 loop: CASSPIQGAKAFF. The CDR3, as DNA: TGTGCCAGCAGTCCTATCCAGGGGGCAAAGGCTTTCTTT.